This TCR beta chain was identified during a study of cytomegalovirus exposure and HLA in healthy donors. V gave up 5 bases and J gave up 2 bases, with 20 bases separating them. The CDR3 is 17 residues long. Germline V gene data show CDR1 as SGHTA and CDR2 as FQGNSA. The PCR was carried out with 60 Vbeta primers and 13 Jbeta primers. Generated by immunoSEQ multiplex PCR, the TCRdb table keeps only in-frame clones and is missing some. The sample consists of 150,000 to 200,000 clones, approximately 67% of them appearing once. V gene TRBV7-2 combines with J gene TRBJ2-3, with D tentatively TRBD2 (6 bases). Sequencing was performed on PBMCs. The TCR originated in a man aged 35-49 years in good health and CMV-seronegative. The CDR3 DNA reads TGTGCCAGCAGCCCACAGGCCCGACTAGAAATCACAGATACGCAGTATTTT. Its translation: CASSPQARLEITDTQYF. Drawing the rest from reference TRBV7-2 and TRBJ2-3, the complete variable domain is GAGVSQSPSNKVTEKGKDVELRCDPISGHTALYWYRQSLGQGLEFLIYFQGNSAPDKSGLPSDRFSAERTGGSVSTLTIQRTQQEDSAVYLCASSPQARLEITDTQYFGPGTRLTVL.